Listed below are T cell receptor beta chains from one sample, sequenced in a study of human T cells and chemical hapten exposure. TCRdb fed the RACE reads into MiXCR, producing one record per CDR3 protein. The sample gives approximately 92,000 distinct CDR3 sequences, more than 9.5% of which show up once; 2.5% to 4% is in the top ten. The source material was whole blood, sampled in connection with sensitization to the hapten diphenylcyclopropenone (DPC). These receptors were collected from a middle-aged woman with alopecia areata. Some clones in this sample may be carry-over from other donors' samples. Both conserved end residues are part of each CDR3. Each record gives: V gene, clone size, J gene, D gene, CDR3 DNA, CDR3 protein. D genes are given only for firm matches. Clone size is shown for a subset of rows, as once, few, many or a class of expanded clone.

TRBV14,-,TRBJ2-3,-,TGTGCCAGCAGCCAAGGCCGACCGGGGCTTTCGGATACGCAGTATTTT,CASSQGRPGLSDTQYF
TRBV5-4,few,TRBJ1-1,TRBD1,TGTGCCAGCAGCGCCCCCAGGGGGCATTCTGAAGCTTTCTTT,CASSAPRGHSEAFF
TRBV5-1,few,TRBJ2-1,TRBD1,TGCGCCAGCAGCTTGGGGACAGGGGGCGCATTCAATGAGCAGTTCTTC,CASSLGTGGAFNEQFF
TRBV6-6,-,TRBJ2-7,-,TGTGCCAGCCTTGGGGGAAGCTCCTACGAGCAGTACTTC,CASLGGSSYEQYF
TRBV30,-,TRBJ1-1,-,TGTGCCTGGAGTAAGGCGAACACTGAAGCTTTCTTT,CAWSKANTEAFF
TRBV11-2,many,TRBJ2-3,-,TGTGCCAGCAGCTTAAGTTTCTCAGATACGCAGTATTTT,CASSLSFSDTQYF
TRBV3-1,many,TRBJ2-5,TRBD2,TGTGCCAGCAGCCAAGATCGCGGGAGAGGAGAGACCCAGTACTTC,CASSQDRGRGETQYF
TRBV19,few,TRBJ1-2,-,TGTGCCAGTCGAGGGGGGGAGAGAGGCTATGGCTACACCTTC,CASRGGERGYGYTF
TRBV6-5,few,TRBJ2-3,TRBD2,TGTGCCAACAGTTACAGTGGCGGGAGGGCCGGGTATAGCACAGATACGCAGTATTTT,CANSYSGGRAGYSTDTQYF
TRBV6-2/TRBV6-3,-,TRBJ2-5,-,TGTGCCAGCAGTCCTGGGGGGATAAAGACCCAGTACTTC,CASSPGGIKTQYF
TRBV5-4,few,TRBJ1-2,-,TGTGCCAGCAGCTTGTCGCCAGGCATCTTTAACGATGGCTACACCTTC,CASSLSPGIFNDGYTF
TRBV7-9,many,TRBJ2-7,-,TGTGCCAGCAGCTATGACGGTAGTCTTCCATACGAGCAGTACTTC,CASSYDGSLPYEQYF
TRBV11-2,many,TRBJ2-3,-,TGTGCCAGCAGAGGGGGGTCAGATACGCAGTATTTT,CASRGGSDTQYF
TRBV15,-,TRBJ2-2,TRBD2,TGTGCCACCAGCAGAGGAGTAGCGGGGGGGCAAGCCGGGGAGCTGTTTTTT,CATSRGVAGGQAGELFF
TRBV20-1,-,TRBJ2-1,TRBD1,TGCAGTGCTCGACAGGGGTCAGGTGAGCAGTTCTTC,CSARQGSGEQFF
TRBV4-3,few,TRBJ2-1,-,TGCGCCAGCAGCCAAGTGGCTAGTCGGAATGAGCAGTTCTTC,CASSQVASRNEQFF
TRBV9,-,TRBJ2-1,-,TGTGCCAGCAGCGTAGATGCGGGGTACTCCTGCAATGAGCAGTTCTTC,CASSVDAGYSCNEQFF
TRBV20-1,few,TRBJ2-1,-,TGCAGTGCTAGAAGGCCTACCAATGAGCAGTTCTTC,CSARRPTNEQFF
TRBV11-2,many,TRBJ2-1,-,TGTGCCAGCAGCAGGGGCCCAAGAGATGAGCAGTTCTTC,CASSRGPRDEQFF
TRBV6-5,few,TRBJ1-3,-,TGTGCCAGCACAGAGCCCTCTGGAAACACCATATATTTT,CASTEPSGNTIYF
TRBV11-2,few,TRBJ2-5,-,TGTGCCAGCAGCTTAGATGGCGGGGTTGGGGAGACCCAGTACTTC,CASSLDGGVGETQYF
TRBV30,many,TRBJ1-5,-,TGTGCCTGGATCAATGTTACTGGAGGACGTGGCAATCAGCCCCAGCATTTT,CAWINVTGGRGNQPQHF
TRBV29-1,many,TRBJ2-3,-,TGCAGCGCCCCGGCTAAGACCTCTAGCACAGATACGCAGTATTTT,CSAPAKTSSTDTQYF
TRBV30,many,TRBJ1-2,-,TGTGCCTGGAGTTGGAGGAAGGATGGCTACACCTTC,CAWSWRKDGYTF
TRBV10-3,many,TRBJ1-5,-,TGTGCCATCAGTGAGGGGCTTGCAGGGAATCAGCCCCAGCATTTT,CAISEGLAGNQPQHF
TRBV19,-,TRBJ2-1,TRBD2,TGTGCCAGTAAGAAGCGGGGGGCCCCGCACTCCTACAATGAGCAGTTCTTC,CASKKRGAPHSYNEQFF
TRBV25-1,-,TRBJ2-7,TRBD2,TGTGCCAGTTCTATCTCCTCAGGACTAGCGGGACCCTACGAGCAGTACTTC,CASSISSGLAGPYEQYF
TRBV5-4,many,TRBJ1-2,-,TGTGCCAGCAGCCCCGAGACTACGGCAGGGAATGGCTACACCTTC,CASSPETTAGNGYTF